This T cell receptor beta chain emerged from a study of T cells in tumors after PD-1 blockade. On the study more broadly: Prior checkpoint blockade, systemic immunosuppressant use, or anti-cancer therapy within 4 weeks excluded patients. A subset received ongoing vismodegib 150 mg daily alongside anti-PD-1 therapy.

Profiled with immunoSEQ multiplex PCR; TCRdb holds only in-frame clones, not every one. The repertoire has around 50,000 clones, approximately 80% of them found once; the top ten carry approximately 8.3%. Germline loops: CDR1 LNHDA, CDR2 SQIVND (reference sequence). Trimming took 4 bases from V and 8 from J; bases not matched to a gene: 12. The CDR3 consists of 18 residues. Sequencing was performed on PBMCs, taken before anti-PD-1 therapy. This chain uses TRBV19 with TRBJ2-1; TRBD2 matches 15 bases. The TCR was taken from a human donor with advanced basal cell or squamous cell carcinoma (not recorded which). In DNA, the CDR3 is TGTGCCAGTAGTACGATCGGACTAGCGGGAGGGTCGTCCCATGAGCAGTTCTTC. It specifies CASSTIGLAGGSSHEQFF.